This TCR beta chain was recovered during a study of Graves' ophthalmopathy and Graves' hyperthyroidism. The CDR3 is made up of 12 amino acids. Trimming took 3 bases from V and 6 from J, leaving 8 bases between them. Germline V lookup: CDR1 KGHSH, CDR2 LQKENI. Physicians reached a diagnosis by relying on clinical symptoms, serum thyroxine, TRAb, thyroid ultrasound and orbital computed tomography. Out of about 9.6 ml of fresh peripheral blood, PBMCs were obtained. Notes on the study in general: The model predicted progression of ophthalmopathy with a sensitivity of approximately 68%, and its specificity was roughly 72%. Most thyroid-expanded clonotypes exceeding 0.001 frequency were also found in blood.

Concerning this clonotype: Its specificity is unknown.

Amplification of TCR beta CDR3 regions used RNA transcripts. The workflow started with a first-round RT-PCR run with HTBI primers and then moved on to a second-round multiplex PCR. In TCRdb, the multiplex PCR reads were re-called with MiXCR into one record per CDR3 protein. The sample includes about 640,000 distinct CDR3 sequences, under 50% of them seen just once. The source of this sequence is an adult man with Graves' ophthalmopathy. The chain carries TRBV18 and TRBJ1-2, with D uncertain. Sequencing used peripheral blood. CDR3 sequence (DNA): TGTGCCAGCTCACCCCTGACGGATGGCTACACCTTC. Translation: CASSPLTDGYTF.